The 18 T cell receptor beta chains presented below share a single source sample, sequenced in a study of PD-1 blockade in classical Hodgkin lymphoma. The data were produced by immunoSEQ multiplex PCR, yet TCRdb's version contains in-frame clones alone and is incomplete. Among over 50,000 clones listed, roughly 66% were seen once. Brentuximab vedotin exposure varied, and every patient relapsed after autologous stem cell transplantation. The sample consisted of peripheral blood mononuclear cells (PBMCs), taken before the second cycle of nivolumab. These receptors were collected from a human donor with classical Hodgkin lymphoma.

The chain is built from TRBV7-9 and TRBJ1-3; D is ambiguous. Germline CDR1 reads SEHNR; CDR2 reads FQNEAQ (reference sequence). V lost 7 bases and J lost 1, with 14 bases in between. This CDR3 comprises 15 residues. Here the CDR3 reads CASIPGSGSGNTIYF. The DNA for the CDR3 is TGTGCCAGCATCCCCGGGTCAGGATCTGGAAACACCATATATTTT.

In this sample, this clone turned up many times. This sequence joins TRBV30 and TRBJ2-3; possibly TRBD1 or TRBD2 for D (5 bases each). The CDR3 consists of 14 residues. The germline V and J ends were trimmed by 3 bases and 2 bases, with 12 bases remaining between them. Germline V lookup: CDR1 GTSNPN, CDR2 SVGIG (reference sequence). CDR3 coding DNA: TGTGCCTGGAGGACTAAGGGGTTCACAGATACGCAGTATTTT. Residues: CAWRTKGFTDTQYF.

The chain carries TRBV19 and TRBJ1-5; D remains unclear. The CDR3 spans 12 residues. Per germline, CDR1 LNHDA and CDR2 SQIVND (reference sequence). Trimming took off 6 bases at V and 2 bases at J, with 5 bases between the two ends. The CDR3 bases are TGTGCCAGTAGGGAGGGCAATCAGCCCCAGCATTTT. Its protein is CASREGNQPQHF.

The rearrangement uses TRBV28 and TRBJ2-5; possibly TRBD1 for D (5 bases). CDR1 and CDR2 (germline): MDHEN, SYDVKM. The V gene lost 2 bases and the J gene lost 3 bases, with 7 bases spanning the gap. The length of the CDR3 is 13 residues. The CDR3, as DNA: TGTGCCAGCAGTTTACTCAGGGAAGAGACCCAGTACTTC. Protein product: CASSLLREETQYF. The full variable domain, completed using reference TRBV28 and TRBJ2-5, is DVKVTQSSRYLVKRTGEKVFLECVQDMDHENMFWYRQDPGLGLRLIYFSYDVKMKEKGDIPEGYSVSREKKERFSLILESASTNQTSMYLCASSLLREETQYFGPGTRLLVL.

J is TRBJ2-7 and V is TRBV5-6; the D gene is possibly TRBD1 (6 bases). CDR1 is SGHDT, CDR2 YYEEEE, per germline. V shed 4 bases and J shed 3 bases, with 17 bases lying between them. There are 15 residues in the CDR3. The CDR3 coding sequence is TGTGCCAGCAGCCCCGAGGGGGTATATGACTACGAGCAGTACTTC. As protein: CASSPEGVYDYEQYF.

The chain is built from TRBV6-6 and TRBJ2-7; 9 bases fit TRBD2. The V and J ends lost 7 bases and 4 bases, in that order; junction bases with no gene match: 5. There are 13 residues in the CDR3. CDR1 is MNHNY and CDR2 is SVGAGI in the germline V gene (reference sequence). CDR3 sequence reads: CASKKREEYEQYF. In DNA, the CDR3 is TGTGCCAGCAAAAAGCGGGAGGAGTACGAGCAGTACTTC.

The chain combines TRBV7-3 with TRBJ2-7; 9 bases agree with TRBD2. With 2 bases clipped from V and 2 bases from J, the junction kept 4 bases outside the gene matches. Germline assignment: CDR1 SGHTA and CDR2 FQGTGA. CDR3 length: 15 amino acids. CDR3 sequence (DNA): TGTGCCAGCAGCTTACAGCCTAGCGGGGCCTACGAGCAGTACTTC. As protein: CASSLQPSGAYEQYF.

The table lists this clone with a few counts. The chain couples TRBV19 to TRBJ2-1, with 13 bases lining up with TRBD2. J lost 5 bases, V lost 4 bases, and 5 bases had no gene match. The CDR3 contains 16 residues. CDR1 and CDR2 from the germline V gene are LNHDA and SQIVND (reference sequence). The CDR3 DNA is TGTGCCAGTAGTACCACCGGGACTAGCGGGAACAATGAGCAGTTCTTC. It is translated as CASSTTGTSGNNEQFF. Complete variable domain (other parts from reference TRBV19 and TRBJ2-1): DGGITQSPKYLFRKEGQNVTLSCEQNLNHDAMYWYRQDPGQGLRLIYYSQIVNDFQKGDIAEGYSVSREKKESFPLTVTSAQKNPTAFYLCASSTTGTSGNNEQFFGPGTRLTVL.

This clone was observed a handful of times. The chain uses TRBV6-5 and TRBJ2-7, with D perhaps matching TRBD1 (5 bases). The CDR3 covers 13 residues. V was shortened by 5 bases and J by 0 bases, with 8 bases between the two germline ends. Germline assignment: CDR1 MNHEY and CDR2 SVGAGI. The CDR3 coding sequence is TGTGCCAGCAGTACAGACAGCTCCTACGAGCAGTACTTC. Amino acids: CASSTDSSYEQYF.

This clone was seen once. This chain joins TRBV25-1 and TRBJ2-2, with 13 bases matching TRBD2. Germline V gene lookup returns CDR1 MGHDK and CDR2 SYGVNS. Germline trimming cut 5 bases from V and 4 bases from J; bases unmatched to any gene: 7. The CDR3 covers 17 residues. CDR3 sequence (DNA): TGTGCCAGCAGTCCCAAGGGACTAGCGGGAAGCACCGGGGAGCTGTTTTTT. Its translation: CASSPKGLAGSTGELFF.

CDR3 loop: CAWSVGPGRFSGANVLTF. CDR3 sequence (DNA): TGTGCCTGGAGTGTTGGTCCGGGTAGGTTCTCTGGGGCCAACGTCCTGACTTTC. The J gene is TRBJ2-6, the V gene TRBV30; D is ambiguous. The CDR3 extends over 18 amino acids. Looked up from germline, CDR1 is GTSNPN and CDR2 is SVGIG (reference sequence). V lost 0 bases and J lost 0, with 15 bases in between.

The chain employs TRBV2 and TRBJ1-5, with D perhaps TRBD1 (6 bases). CDR1 and CDR2 from the germline V gene are SNHLY and FYNNEI. CDR3 length equals 13 residues. The V end was cut by 6 bases, the J end by 4 bases, with 10 bases between. In DNA, the CDR3 is TGTGCCAGCAGCTCGCAGGGGAATCAGCCCCAGCATTTT. As protein: CASSSQGNQPQHF.

This clone occurred a few times. J is TRBJ2-5 and V is TRBV2; no clear D. Trimming cost V 9 bases and J 3 bases, with 5 bases left between them. The CDR3 has 10 residues. Looked up from germline, CDR1 is SNHLY and CDR2 is FYNNEI. The CDR3 DNA is TGTGCCAGGGGCGAAGAGACCCAGTACTTC. The encoded protein is CARGEETQYF. Full variable domain (missing parts from reference TRBV2 and TRBJ2-5): EPEVTQTPSHQVTQMGQEVILRCVPISNHLYFYWYRQILGQKVEFLVSFYNNEISEKSEIFDDQFSVERPDGSNFTLKIRSTKLEDSAMYFCARGEETQYFGPGTRLLVL.

The chain is built from TRBV4-1 and TRBJ1-5; D is unresolved. CDR1 MGHRA and CDR2 YSYEKL come from the germline V gene. Deletions cut 0 bases from V and 5 bases from J, with 8 bases between. The CDR3 length is 14 residues. CDR3 bases: TGCGCCAGCAGCCAAGATTACGAGTATCAGCCCCAGCATTTT. This sequence encodes CASSQDYEYQPQHF.

The J gene is TRBJ1-4, the V gene TRBV5-1; 8 bases match TRBD1. Germline lookup yields CDR1 SGHRS and CDR2 YFSETQ. V gave up 4 bases and J gave up 7 bases; unmatched junction bases: 6. There are 14 residues in the CDR3. The CDR3 nucleotides are TGCGCCAGCAGCGTACAGACAGGGGCTGAAAAACTGTTTTTT. Amino acids: CASSVQTGAEKLFF.

The chain joins TRBV4-3 to TRBJ2-3, with TRBD2 identical over 10 bases. V shed 0 bases and J 2 bases; nucleotides not matched to a gene: 8. The CDR3 is 18 residues long. The V gene's germline CDR1 is LGHNA and CDR2 YSLEER. The CDR3 region is CASSQELRLAGNTDTQYF. For the CDR3, the DNA is TGCGCCAGCAGCCAAGAGCTCAGACTAGCGGGCAACACAGATACGCAGTATTTT.

DNA for the CDR3: TGTGCCAGCAGCTTGATGAGCTTTCAAGAGACCCAGTACTTC. Residues: CASSLMSFQETQYF. The gene calls are TRBV5-4 and TRBJ2-5; D is unresolved. The CDR3 length is 14 residues. V lost 1 base and J lost 2, with 9 bases in between. CDR1 is SGHNT and CDR2 is YYREEE in the germline V gene (reference sequence).

The genes are TRBV6-5 and TRBJ1-1, with 8 nucleotides matching TRBD1. Germline trimming cut 3 bases from V and 3 bases from J; bases unmatched to any gene: 3. Per the germline V gene, CDR1 is MNHEY and CDR2 is SVGAGI. This CDR3 comprises 14 residues. CDR3 residues: CASSYQGAYTEAFF. The CDR3 coding sequence is TGTGCCAGCAGTTATCAGGGGGCATACACTGAAGCTTTCTTT.